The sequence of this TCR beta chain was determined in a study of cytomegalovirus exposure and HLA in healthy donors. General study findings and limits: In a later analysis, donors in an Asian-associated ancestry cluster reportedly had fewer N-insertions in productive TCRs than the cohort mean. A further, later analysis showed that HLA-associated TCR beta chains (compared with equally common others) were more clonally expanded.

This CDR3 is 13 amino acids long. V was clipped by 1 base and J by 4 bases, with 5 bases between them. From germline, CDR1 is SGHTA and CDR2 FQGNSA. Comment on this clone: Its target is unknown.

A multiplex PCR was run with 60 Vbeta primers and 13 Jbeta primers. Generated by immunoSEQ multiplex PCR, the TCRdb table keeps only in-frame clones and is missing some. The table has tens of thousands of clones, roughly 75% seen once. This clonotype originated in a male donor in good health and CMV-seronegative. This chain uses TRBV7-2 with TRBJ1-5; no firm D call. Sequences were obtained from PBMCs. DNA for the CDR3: TGTGCCAGCAGCTTAGAGCGGAATCAGCCCCAGCATTTT. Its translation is CASSLERNQPQHF.